These 29 T cell receptor beta chains share one sample of origin, sequenced in a study of T cell clones after liver transplantation. Only in-frame clones appear in the TCRdb table, and some are missing; sequencing was by immunoSEQ multiplex PCR. Seen here are about 72,000 clones, about 88% observed once, and the top ten hold less than 3.5%. The source material was CD4+ T cells from blood, sampled before liver transplant. The receptor source for this set is a human donor who received a liver transplant.

The chain employs TRBV5-8 and TRBJ1-5; D unresolved. The CDR3 runs 15 residues. Germline-derived CDR1 and CDR2 are SGHTS and YDEGEE. The V gene lost 4 bases and the J gene lost 3 bases, with 14 bases spanning the gap. This chain's CDR3 is CASSHALGDNQPQHF. CDR3 bases: TGTGCCAGCAGCCACGCCTTGGGAGACAATCAGCCCCAGCATTTT.

The rearrangement joins TRBV9 to TRBJ1-2; D uncertain. CDR1 and CDR2 (germline): SGDLS, YYNGEE. Trimming shortened V by 0 bases and J by 7 bases, and 13 bases separated the two germline ends. The CDR3 totals 14 residues. The CDR3 DNA is TGTGCCAGCAGCGTAGATTGGATCCGGGGTGGCTACACCTTC. It specifies CASSVDWIRGGYTF.

The rearrangement uses TRBV5-4 and TRBJ2-5, with D perhaps being TRBD1 or TRBD2 (5 bases each). Germline CDR1 reads SGHNT; CDR2 reads YYREEE (reference sequence). This CDR3 has 15 residues. V lost 2 bases and J lost 2, with 13 bases in between. In nucleotides, the CDR3 is TGTGCCAGCAGCTTACCCGGGACCCATCAAGAGACCCAGTACTTC. Its translation: CASSLPGTHQETQYF.

The rearrangement joins TRBV18 to TRBJ2-3, with 7 positions matching TRBD2. This CDR3 comprises 12 residues. Per germline, CDR1 KGHSH and CDR2 LQKENI. The V and J ends lost 3 bases and 6 bases, in that order; junction bases with no gene match: 0. CDR3 residues: CASSPGGDTQYF. The CDR3 DNA reads TGTGCCAGCTCACCCGGGGGGGATACGCAGTATTTT. The whole variable domain, remainder taken from reference TRBV18 and TRBJ2-3, is NAGVMQNPRHLVRRRGQEARLRCSPMKGHSHVYWYRQLPEEGLKFMVYLQKENIIDESGMPKERFSAEFPKEGPSILRIQQVVRGDSAAYFCASSPGGDTQYFGPGTRLTVL.

V and J are TRBV11-1 and TRBJ2-7; 8 bases are a match to TRBD2. Looked up from germline, CDR1 is SGHAT and CDR2 is FQDESV (reference sequence). This CDR3 contains 14 residues. V trimming: 5 bases; J trimming: 3 bases; junction bases outside the gene matches: 6. CDR3: CASSAPGLVYEQYF. The CDR3 DNA follows: TGTGCCAGCAGCGCGCCGGGACTAGTCTACGAGCAGTACTTC.

This chain links TRBV6-1 with TRBJ1-4; 7 bases line up with TRBD1. After removal of 0 bases from V and 7 bases from J, the junction contained 5 bases not matched to a gene. This CDR3 has 15 residues. Germline CDR1 MNHNS, CDR2 SASEGT. CDR3 in DNA: TGTGCCAGCAGTGAAGCAGGGGGCGCGGGTGAAAAACTGTTTTTT. Translating it yields CASSEAGGAGEKLFF.

The chain combines TRBV6-5 with TRBJ1-1; D unresolved. Germline assignment: CDR1 MNHEY and CDR2 SVGAGI. Trimming took off 6 bases at V and 0 bases at J, with 14 bases between the two ends. This CDR3 has 15 residues. Here the CDR3 DNA reads TGTGCCAGCAGCCGCTTTTTTAGACTGAACACTGAAGCTTTCTTT. Translated: CASSRFFRLNTEAFF.

V gene TRBV5-6 combines with J gene TRBJ1-4, with D possibly matching TRBD1 (5 bases). The CDR3 contains 15 residues. The V end lost 0 bases, the J end lost 8 bases, and 14 bases lay between the germline ends. The germline V gene has CDR1 SGHDT and CDR2 YYEEEE. The DNA of the CDR3 is TGTGCCAGCAGCTTGGGGTCTCGTTCAGGGGAAAAACTGTTTTTT. Translating it yields CASSLGSRSGEKLFF.

The genes are TRBV7-2 and TRBJ2-1; D unresolved. The CDR3 length is 12 residues. Germline assignment: CDR1 SGHTA and CDR2 FQGNSA. Trimming left V 5 bases short and J 7 bases short, with 9 bases between. The CDR3 region is CASSHPPNEQFF. The CDR3, as DNA: TGTGCCAGCAGCCACCCCCCGAATGAGCAGTTCTTC.

The rearrangement uses TRBV9 and TRBJ2-3, with D possibly matching TRBD2 (6 bases). Per the germline V gene, CDR1 is SGDLS and CDR2 is YYNGEE. The V and J ends lost 7 bases and 2 bases respectively, with 14 bases between them. The CDR3 consists of 14 residues. The CDR3 protein is CASGTPHLTDTQYF. The CDR3 bases are TGTGCCAGCGGGACTCCCCACCTCACAGATACGCAGTATTTT.

The genes are TRBV4-1 and TRBJ2-7; weak D call: TRBD2 (5 bases). Germline CDR1 and CDR2: MGHRA and YSYEKL. V was cut by 1 base and J by 5 bases, with 9 bases left in between. The CDR3 extends over 13 amino acids. The CDR3 nucleotides are TGCGCCAGCAGCCAAGTTCTGAGGGACGAGCAGTACTTC. It codes for CASSQVLRDEQYF.

The V and J genes are TRBV18 and TRBJ2-1; 7 nucleotides agree with TRBD2. Germline loops: CDR1 KGHSH, CDR2 LQKENI. Trimming cost V 6 bases and J 5 bases; bases outside gene matches: 4. CDR3 length: 13 residues. The CDR3 coding sequence is TGTGCCAGCTCCCCGGGAGGAAACAATGAGCAGTTCTTC. It yields the protein CASSPGGNNEQFF.

The V and J genes are TRBV10-2 and TRBJ2-7; maybe TRBD2 (6 bases). This CDR3 spans 15 amino acids. Germline V CDR1 and CDR2: WSHSY, SAAADI. V was trimmed by 2 bases and J by 1 base, leaving 12 bases between them. The CDR3 DNA sequence: TGCGCCAGCAGTGAGATCCTAGCGAGATCCTACGAGCAGTACTTC. Protein product: CASSEILARSYEQYF.

The chain recombines TRBV10-3 with TRBJ2-7; D not resolved. The germline V and J ends were trimmed by 0 bases and 0 bases, with 6 bases remaining between them. Germline lookup yields CDR1 ENHRY and CDR2 SYGVKD. This CDR3 contains 14 residues. The CDR3 DNA sequence: TGTGCCATCAGTGAGTCGCTAGTCTCCTACGAGCAGTACTTC. Translating it yields CAISESLVSYEQYF.

This clone occurred once. The chain is built from TRBV5-1 and TRBJ2-2; D call uncertain. This CDR3 comprises 15 residues. Germline V gene lookup returns CDR1 SGHRS and CDR2 YFSETQ. V lost 4 bases and J 0 bases, leaving 10 bases between the germline ends. The CDR3 coding sequence is TGCGCCAGCAGCCTGATCGACGCGAACACCGGGGAGCTGTTTTTT. It encodes CASSLIDANTGELFF.

The V and J genes are TRBV21-1 and TRBJ2-1; the table names TRBD1, a call not compared with the DNA. TRBV21-1 has pseudogene status. The length of the CDR3 is 16 residues. The CDR3 loop reads CASSKAHRDAYNEQFF. The CDR3 region has the DNA TGTGCCAGCAGCAAAGCACACAGGGATGCCTACAATGAGCAGTTCTTC.

V usage is TRBV6-5 and J usage is TRBJ1-2; D remains ambiguous. Trimming pared 0 bases from V and 5 bases from J, leaving 13 bases between. Germline V gene lookup returns CDR1 MNHEY and CDR2 SVGAGI. CDR3 length: 15 amino acids. The CDR3 sequence is CASSYSDQGRYGYTF. CDR3 nucleotides: TGTGCCAGCAGTTACTCAGACCAAGGACGGTATGGCTACACCTTC.

The chain has TRBV5-1 and TRBJ2-5; D is perhaps TRBD2 (5 bases). Germline V gene sequence: CDR1 SGHRS, CDR2 YFSETQ. CDR3 size: 14 residues. The V and J ends lost 5 bases and 5 bases respectively, with 16 bases between them. The CDR3 protein is CASRVGSGFETQYF. The DNA of the CDR3 is TGCGCCAGCAGGGTAGGGAGTGGGTTTGAGACCCAGTACTTC.

This rearrangement joins TRBV9 to TRBJ1-1; D is uncertain. V was cut by 2 bases and J by 0 bases, with 5 bases left in between. This CDR3 region has 13 residues. CDR1 SGDLS and CDR2 YYNGEE come from the germline V gene. The CDR3 spells CASSVAMNTEAFF. CDR3 DNA: TGTGCCAGCAGCGTGGCGATGAACACTGAAGCTTTCTTT.

The rearrangement joins TRBV7-2 to TRBJ2-1, with 7 bases fitting TRBD2. In germline, CDR1 is SGHTA, CDR2 FQGNSA. The CDR3 sequence is 17 residues long. The junction had 13 bases not matched to a gene; V was cut back by 4 bases and J by 4 bases. CDR3 loop: CASSSPLSPGGYNEQFF. CDR3 DNA: TGTGCCAGCAGCTCTCCACTCAGCCCGGGAGGTTACAATGAGCAGTTCTTC.

V and J are TRBV6-5 and TRBJ1-2; weak D call: TRBD1 (5 bases). CDR1 and CDR2 from the germline V gene are MNHEY and SVGAGI. This CDR3 comprises 14 residues. Trimming took 6 bases from V and 2 from J, leaving 13 bases between them. CDR3 protein: CASSLTATNYGYTF. The CDR3 nucleotides are TGTGCCAGCAGCTTGACAGCTACGAACTATGGCTACACCTTC.

The chain employs TRBV11-2 and TRBJ2-1; 11 bases agree with TRBD2. The CDR3 totals 15 residues. Germline lookup yields CDR1 SGHAT and CDR2 FQNNGV. The V gene end was trimmed by 2 bases and the J gene end by 12 bases; junction bases not matched to a gene: 9. The CDR3 DNA reads as TGTGCCAGCAGCTTACTTAGCGGGAGGGGTCTGGGGCAGTTCTTC. Protein: CASSLLSGRGLGQFF.

The gene calls are TRBV18 and TRBJ2-1; 12 positions agree with TRBD2. In germline, CDR1 is KGHSH, CDR2 LQKENI. The V and J ends lost 5 bases and 9 bases, in that order; junction bases with no gene match: 11. CDR3 size: 16 residues. In DNA form, the CDR3 reads TGTGCCAGCTCAGCTTCACTAGCGGGAGGACGGGGTGAGCAGTTCTTC. It encodes CASSASLAGGRGEQFF. The complete variable domain, with remaining parts taken from reference TRBV18 and TRBJ2-1, reads NAGVMQNPRHLVRRRGQEARLRCSPMKGHSHVYWYRQLPEEGLKFMVYLQKENIIDESGMPKERFSAEFPKEGPSILRIQQVVRGDSAAYFCASSASLAGGRGEQFFGPGTRLTVL.

The chain employs TRBV29-1 and TRBJ2-4; perhaps TRBD1 as D (5 bases). Germline-derived CDR1 and CDR2 are SQVTM and ANQGSEA. V gave up 4 bases and J gave up 6 bases, with 16 bases separating them. This CDR3 comprises 14 residues. This CDR3 is CSVAPQARANIQYF. The CDR3 DNA reads TGCAGCGTTGCCCCACAGGCTAGGGCAAACATTCAGTACTTC.

The sample holds one count of this clone. This chain uses TRBV28 with TRBJ1-2, with D perhaps TRBD1 (5 bases). With 5 bases removed from V and 4 bases from J, the gap between germline ends came to 14 bases. Germline CDR1 is MDHEN and CDR2 is SYDVKM. The CDR3 runs 14 residues. CDR3 bases: TGTGCCAGCAGTCTGGCCCAGGGCGCCTATGGCTACACCTTC. Protein product: CASSLAQGAYGYTF.

The genes are TRBV28 and TRBJ1-3, with TRBD1 matching over 8 bases. V shed 5 bases and J 7 bases; nucleotides not matched to a gene: 7. The CDR3 sequence is 14 residues long. Germline V gives CDR1 MDHEN, CDR2 SYDVKM. The CDR3 region is CASSDGQGWNTIYF. Written as DNA, the CDR3 is TGTGCCAGCAGTGATGGACAGGGATGGAACACCATATATTTT.

The chain combines TRBV25-1 with TRBJ2-1; D perhaps matches TRBD1 (6 bases). V lost 6 bases to trimming and J lost 6 bases, with 18 bases between them. Germline V gene sequence: CDR1 MGHDK, CDR2 SYGVNS. CDR3 length equals 15 residues. The CDR3 region has the DNA TGTGCCAGCAGCCCCCGAGGGGGTGTCGGCAATGAGCAGTTCTTC. Amino acid sequence: CASSPRGGVGNEQFF.

The chain is built from TRBV21-1 and TRBJ2-7; the D call of TRBD1 is as the table states it, not checked on the DNA. TRBV21-1 is an annotated pseudogene. The CDR3 has 13 amino acids. The CDR3 DNA is TGTGCCAGCAGCAAAGTGTCCAGCTACGAGCAGTACTTC. Protein: CASSKVSSYEQYF.

In this sample, this clone turned up once. The CDR3: CSVTSSSYEQYF. Here the CDR3 DNA reads TGCAGCGTTACTAGCAGCTCCTACGAGCAGTACTTC. J is TRBJ2-7 and V is TRBV29-1, with D possibly matching TRBD2 (6 bases). Per germline, CDR1 SQVTM and CDR2 ANQGSEA. V lost 5 bases to trimming and J lost 0 bases, with 8 bases between them. This CDR3 comprises 12 residues.